The 11 T cell receptor beta chains below come from one sample, sequenced in a study of blood T cell repertoires in COVID-19. The protocol was immunoSEQ multiplex PCR, while the TCRdb copy is restricted to in-frame clones and leaves out a portion. In the table there are roughly 350,000 clones, 88% of which are singletons. The sample taken for sequencing was peripheral blood. The receptors were sampled from a woman in her forties or fifties with active or convalescent COVID-19.

This clone came up once. The chain links TRBV7-6 to TRBJ2-3; TRBD2 matches at 8 bases. Losses at the gene ends were 3 bases for V and 4 bases for J; bases not matched to a gene: 9. CDR1 is SGHVS, CDR2 FNYEAQ, per germline. The CDR3 is 16 amino acids. The CDR3 protein is CASSLESGGIADTQYF. In DNA, the CDR3 is TGTGCCAGCAGCTTGGAGAGCGGGGGAATCGCAGATACGCAGTATTTT.

J is TRBJ1-5 and V is TRBV27; D gene uncertain. Trimming stripped 7 bases from V and 5 bases from J, with 3 bases between. The CDR3 covers 10 residues. Germline V gives CDR1 MNHEY, CDR2 SMNVEV (reference sequence). For the CDR3, the DNA is TGTGCCAGCAACTATCAGCCCCAGCATTTT. Amino acid sequence: CASNYQPQHF.

DNA for the CDR3: TGCGCCAGTAGAAACCAAGATATCGCGACAGGGCTTCTTCGTGAGACTAACTATGGCTACACCTTC. Its protein product is CASRNQDIATGLLRETNYGYTF. The J gene is TRBJ1-2, the V gene TRBV4-1; 7 bases map to TRBD1. The CDR3 is 22 residues long. With 9 bases clipped from V and 0 bases from J, the junction kept 31 bases outside the gene matches. Germline CDR1 and CDR2: MGHRA and YSYEKL.

The chain has TRBV4-2 and TRBJ1-3; D is uncertain. V gave up 8 bases and J gave up 9 bases, with 17 bases separating them. Germline V gene data show CDR1 as LGHNA and CDR2 as YNFKEQ. The CDR3 runs to 13 residues. This chain's CDR3 is CASRFEQRSTIYF. The CDR3 DNA reads as TGTGCCAGCCGCTTCGAGCAAAGAAGCACCATATATTTT.

V and J are TRBV5-4 and TRBJ2-7, with D maybe TRBD1 (6 bases). Looked up from germline, CDR1 is SGHNT and CDR2 is YYREEE (reference sequence). The ends were cut back, 0 bases at V and 3 bases at J, with 13 bases in the middle. The CDR3 covers 15 residues. In nucleotides, the CDR3 is TGTGCCAGCAGCTTGGAGGCAGGGGCGGTCTACGAGCAGTACTTC. This codes for CASSLEAGAVYEQYF.

The J gene is TRBJ1-5, the V gene TRBV5-1; TRBD1 agrees at 10 bases. CDR1 and CDR2 from the germline V gene are SGHRS and YFSETQ. V gave up 4 bases and J gave up 6 bases; unmatched junction bases: 10. CDR3 size: 16 residues. The DNA of the CDR3 is TGCGCCAGCAGCCGTCTTGACAGGGGGCTTGGTCAGCCCCAGCATTTT. It encodes CASSRLDRGLGQPQHF. The whole variable domain, filled in from reference TRBV5-1 and TRBJ1-5, reads KAGVTQTPRYLIKTRGQQVTLSCSPISGHRSVSWYQQTPGQGLQFLFEYFSETQRNKGNFPGRFSGRQFSNSRSEMNVSTLELGDSALYLCASSRLDRGLGQPQHFGDGTRLSIL.

The genes are TRBV2 and TRBJ2-1; perhaps TRBD2 as D (5 bases). The V and J ends lost 6 bases and 5 bases respectively, with 8 bases between them. Per the germline V gene, CDR1 is SNHLY and CDR2 is FYNNEI. This CDR3 region has 12 residues. CDR3 loop: CASRAANNEQFF. For the CDR3, the DNA is TGTGCCAGCAGAGCGGCAAACAATGAGCAGTTCTTC.

The chain joins TRBV2 to TRBJ2-7, with TRBD1 as a possible D gene (5 bases). This CDR3 is 14 amino acids long. CDR1 SNHLY and CDR2 FYNNEI come from the germline V gene. Trimming removed 3 bases at V and 2 bases at J, with 11 bases between. The CDR3 coding sequence is TGTGCCAGCAGTGAGTCTACAGGTCCCTACGAGCAGTACTTC. This encodes CASSESTGPYEQYF. Together with reference TRBV2 and TRBJ2-7, the CDR3 gives the full variable domain: EPEVTQTPSHQVTQMGQEVILRCVPISNHLYFYWYRQILGQKVEFLVSFYNNEISEKSEIFDDQFSVERPDGSNFTLKIRSTKLEDSAMYFCASSESTGPYEQYFGPGTRLTVT.

The V and J genes are TRBV6-2 or TRBV6-3 and TRBJ1-5; D uncertain. Trimming cost V 4 bases and J 3 bases, with 10 bases left between them. Germline CDR1 MNHEY, CDR2 SVGEGT. This CDR3 region has 14 residues. Written as DNA, the CDR3 is TGTGCCAGCAGTTCCGCGACACACAATCAGCCCCAGCATTTT. Protein sequence: CASSSATHNQPQHF.

The rearrangement uses TRBV2 and TRBJ1-2; 10 positions match TRBD1. Trimming at V came to 7 bases and at J to 4 bases, leaving 9 bases not matched to a gene. This CDR3 comprises 15 residues. Germline loops: CDR1 SNHLY, CDR2 FYNNEI. This CDR3 reads CASIRDRGSSYGYTF. The CDR3 nucleotides are TGTGCCAGCATACGGGACAGGGGTTCGAGCTATGGCTACACCTTC.

The chain couples TRBV6-5 to TRBJ2-1, with D maybe TRBD2 (5 bases). The V and J ends lost 11 bases and 5 bases respectively, with 10 bases between them. This CDR3 is built from 11 residues. CDR1 MNHEY and CDR2 SVGAGI come from the germline V gene. The CDR3 loop reads CAVTRDNEQFF. The CDR3 coding sequence is TGTGCCGTAACGAGGGACAATGAGCAGTTCTTC.